Presented here are 3 T cell receptor beta chains from one specimen sequenced in a study of cytomegalovirus exposure and HLA in healthy donors. With 60 Vbeta and 13 Jbeta primers, the PCR was carried out. Profiled with immunoSEQ multiplex PCR; TCRdb holds only in-frame clones, not every one. The table includes around 99,000 clones, over 75% detected once. Sequences were obtained from PBMCs. The receptor set was obtained from a male donor in good health and CMV-seronegative.

V and J are TRBV9 and TRBJ2-7; D might be TRBD2 (5 bases). V was trimmed by 0 bases and J by 2 bases, leaving 12 bases between them. The CDR3 runs to 15 residues. The germline gives CDR1 SGDLS, CDR2 YYNGEE. The CDR3 bases are TGTGCCAGCAGCGTAGAATCCGGGATTGCCTACGAGCAGTACTTC. This translates into CASSVESGIAYEQYF.

The chain links TRBV4-2 to TRBJ2-5, with TRBD2 matching over 12 bases. CDR1 and CDR2 from the germline V gene are LGHNA and YNFKEQ. Losses at the gene ends were 0 bases for V and 5 bases for J; bases not matched to a gene: 1. The CDR3 spans 15 residues. CDR3 amino acids: CASSQETSGRETQYF. CDR3 DNA: TGTGCCAGCAGCCAAGAAACTAGCGGGAGGGAGACCCAGTACTTC.

The rearrangement joins TRBV6-1 to TRBJ2-1; D ambiguous. Germline loops: CDR1 MNHNS, CDR2 SASEGT. The V gene lost 0 bases and the J gene lost 2 bases, with 11 bases spanning the gap. This CDR3 comprises 16 residues. The CDR3 loop reads CASSEAGYPPYNEQFF. The DNA of the CDR3 is TGTGCCAGCAGTGAAGCGGGCTACCCCCCCTACAATGAGCAGTTCTTC.